The T cell receptor beta chain described here comes from a study of identical twins. Trimming pared 0 bases from V and 8 bases from J, leaving 15 bases between. The CDR3 spans 15 residues. The germline CDR1 and CDR2 sequences are SGHRS and YFSETQ. TCRdb fed the 5' RACE reads into MiXCR, producing one record per CDR3 protein. The repertoire consists of 1.5 million to 2 million distinct CDR3 sequences, with under 35% occurring once and the leading ten covering less than 0.35%. This clonotype came up a few times. The rearrangement uses TRBV5-1 and TRBJ2-4; a weak D match, TRBD2 (5 bases). The specimen was cord blood. The clonotype originates from a newborn girl in good health. CDR3 coding DNA: TGCGCCAGCAGCTTGGAAACTAGGGAGTGGGACATTCAGTACTTC. Translating gives CASSLETREWDIQYF.